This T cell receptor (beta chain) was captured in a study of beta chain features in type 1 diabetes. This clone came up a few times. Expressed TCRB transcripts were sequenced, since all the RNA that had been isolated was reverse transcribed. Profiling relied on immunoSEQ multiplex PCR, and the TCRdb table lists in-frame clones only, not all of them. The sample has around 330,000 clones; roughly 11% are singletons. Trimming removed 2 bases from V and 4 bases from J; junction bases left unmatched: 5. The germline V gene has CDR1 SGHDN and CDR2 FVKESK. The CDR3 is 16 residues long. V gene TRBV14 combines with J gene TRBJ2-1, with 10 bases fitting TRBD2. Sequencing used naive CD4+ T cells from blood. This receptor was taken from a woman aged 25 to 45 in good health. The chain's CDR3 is CASSQQGLAPYNEQFF. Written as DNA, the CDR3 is TGTGCCAGCAGCCAACAGGGACTAGCGCCATACAATGAGCAGTTCTTC.